The T cell receptor (beta chain) under discussion was sequenced for a study of T cells in women clearing cervical HPV infection. Overall study results and limits: Richness plus V gene abundances separated cases from controls with AUC around 0.8. TRBV6-7 abundance was lower in cases than controls (around 0.11% versus 0.16%).

Losses at the gene ends were 2 bases for V and 5 bases for J; bases not matched to a gene: 3. From germline, CDR1 is SGHTA and CDR2 FQGTGA. The CDR3 totals 14 residues. As for this clone: Antigen: not known. The read gets to within 3 residues of the CDR3 end, and the germline J gene fills in the rest.

The table came from immunoSEQ multiplex PCR; TCRdb's copy has only in-frame clones and leaves some out. Its listing shows about 17,000 clones. The rearrangement uses TRBV7-3 and TRBJ2-3, with 8 positions matching TRBD1. The sequence was collected from a woman aged 18 to 75 with a cervical HPV16 infection that either progressed to CIN3+ or cleared (not recorded which). Sequenced: blood buffy coat. The part of the CDR3 DNA that was read is TGTGCCAGCAGCTTAGGGACAGGTGGAGATACG. This encodes CASSLGTGGDT. The whole CDR3 sequence reads CASSLGTGGDTQYF.